This T cell receptor beta chain was captured in a study of T-cell memory formation after mild COVID-19. Study background: TCR clustering was largely donor specific.

Study outcomes and limitations: Balance between CD4 and CD8 was seen in clones contracting day 15 to 85, and a CD4+ lean was seen in later expanders.

The germline CDR1 and CDR2 sequences are DFQATT and SNEGSKA (reference sequence). V shed 6 bases and J 0 bases; nucleotides not matched to a gene: 6. CDR3 size: 17 residues. This clonotype turned up a few times. Its antigen is not identified. TCR alpha and TCR beta cDNA libraries carrying sample barcodes and UMIs came from 5'RACE with constant-segment primers. In TCRdb, the 5' RACE reads were re-called with MiXCR into one record per CDR3 protein. The sample carries a few hundred thousand distinct CDR3 sequences, under 25% recorded once. The rearrangement joins TRBV20-1 to TRBJ2-4; 15 bases are shared with TRBD2. This TCR was recovered from an adult woman who had mild COVID-19 (a few samples of this study predate the infection). Cell type and time point are not known. The specimen was PBMCs or a T cell subset sorted from them (not recorded which). The CDR3 bases are TGCAGTGCAGGGACTAGCGGGGGGAACCTAGCCAAAAACATTCAGTACTTC. Its protein is CSAGTSGGNLAKNIQYF.